This T cell receptor beta chain was sequenced in a study of T-cell reconstitution after alpha-beta-depleted transplantation in children. General observations from the study: Alpha-beta T cells present about two months after transplant were reported to originate from several hundred expanded graft clones. At one year after transplant, newly produced T cells mostly accounted for T-cell counts and diversity. The study traced high day-60 TCRbeta diversity in some patients to surviving recipient T cells and thymic progenitors.

The CDR3 totals 14 residues. The germline CDR1 and CDR2 sequences are ENHRY and SYGVKD. Trimming took 2 bases from V and 2 from J, leaving 10 bases between them. This sample's TCRbeta library carried unique molecular identifier barcodes. TCRdb itself ran the PCR reads through MiXCR, one entry per CDR3 protein. The data contain fewer than 400,000 distinct CDR3 sequences, around 25% of them singletons. A remark on this clonotype: The antigen is undetermined.

This specimen was PBMCs, mostly from graft donor cells, taken 180 days after TCRalphabeta/CD19-depleted stem cell transplant. The sequence derives from a male patient aged 5 to 17 who had a stem cell transplant for acute lymphoblastic leukemia, so the T cells may come from the graft donor. The chain has TRBV10-3 and TRBJ2-7; a possible D gene is TRBD1 (5 bases). CDR3 in amino acids: CAISEEGVPYEQYF. The CDR3 nucleotides are TGTGCCATCAGTGAGGAAGGGGTTCCCTACGAGCAGTACTTC.